The 10 T cell receptor beta chains given below trace back to one sample, sequenced in a study of blood T cells in healthy people across ages. Together with a sample-barcoded 5' primer, a J-beta primer mix was included in a second PCR lasting roughly 6 to 12 cycles. Each CDR3 protein gets one entry after TCRdb re-called the 5' RACE reads with MiXCR. The sample gives hundreds of thousands of distinct CDR3 sequences, roughly three fifths of which show up once; about 26% is in the top ten. The sample comprised blood. The receptor source for this set is a man aged 35-49 years in good health.

The gene calls are TRBV6-1 and TRBJ2-6; D remains unclear. The CDR3 spans 15 residues. V was cut by 1 base and J by 5 bases, with 9 bases left in between. CDR1 is MNHNS, CDR2 SASEGT, per germline. In nucleotides, the CDR3 is TGTGCCAGCAGTGAAGGAGGTGCTAGGGCCAACGTCCTGACTTTC. Protein: CASSEGGARANVLTF.

This sequence joins TRBV29-1 and TRBJ2-7, with 9 nucleotides matching TRBD1. The trim removed 5 bases at V and 3 bases at J, leaving 2 bases unmatched. This CDR3 region has 12 residues. The germline CDR1 and CDR2 sequences are SQVTM and ANQGSEA. CDR3 in DNA: TGCAGCGTTAGGACAGGGGACTACGAGCAGTACTTC. It codes for CSVRTGDYEQYF.

This sequence joins TRBV28 and TRBJ2-3; TRBD1 aligns across 9 bases. Germline trimming cut 6 bases from V and 0 bases from J; bases unmatched to any gene: 4. The CDR3 contains 15 residues. Germline V CDR1 and CDR2: MDHEN, SYDVKM. The CDR3: CASSTTGGSTDTQYF. The CDR3 DNA reads as TGTGCCAGCAGCACGACAGGGGGGAGCACAGATACGCAGTATTTT.

The chain links TRBV7-6 to TRBJ2-1, with 8 positions matching TRBD2. Germline V gene data show CDR1 as SGHVS and CDR2 as FNYEAQ. V shed 2 bases and J 0 bases; nucleotides not matched to a gene: 3. This CDR3 region has 16 residues. This CDR3 reads CASSLRSGSSYNEQFF. The CDR3 DNA follows: TGTGCCAGCAGCTTACGGAGCGGGAGCTCCTACAATGAGCAGTTCTTC.

This clonotype was seen a few times. This chain connects TRBV6-1 to TRBJ2-3, with 7 bases lining up with TRBD1. Unmatched junction bases numbered 12, after V lost 6 bases and J lost 0 bases. This CDR3 is built from 17 residues. In germline, CDR1 is MNHNS, CDR2 SASEGT. The chain's CDR3 is CASRRGQDIPSTDTQYF. The DNA for the CDR3 is TGTGCCAGCAGAAGAGGACAGGACATACCCAGCACAGATACGCAGTATTTT.

The genes are TRBV6-5 and TRBJ2-1; D tentatively reads TRBD1 or TRBD2 (5 bases each). The CDR3 covers 13 residues. V lost 2 bases and J 12 bases, leaving 14 bases between the germline ends. Germline CDR1 reads MNHEY; CDR2 reads SVGAGI. This chain's CDR3 is CASSYEGSLWQFF. CDR3 DNA: TGTGCCAGCAGTTACGAGGGGAGTTTATGGCAGTTCTTC.

The chain uses TRBV5-1 and TRBJ1-2; 7 bases fit TRBD1. This CDR3 spans 15 amino acids. The V gene end was trimmed by 1 base and the J gene end by 0 bases; junction bases not matched to a gene: 3. Germline assignment: CDR1 SGHRS and CDR2 YFSETQ. For the CDR3, the DNA is TGCGCCAGCAGCTTGCGGACAGGACCTAACTATGGCTACACCTTC. Translated, it gives CASSLRTGPNYGYTF.

The V call is TRBV20-1, the J call TRBJ1-2; possible D gene TRBD1, 5 bases. The germline V gene encodes CDR1 DFQATT and CDR2 SNEGSKA (reference sequence). The length of the CDR3 is 12 residues. Trimming took off 5 bases at V and 7 bases at J, with 14 bases between the two ends. CDR3 coding DNA: TGCAGTGCTGGGGGGGGGACTAGTGGCTACACCTTC. Translation gives CSAGGGTSGYTF.

This clonotype was seen only a few times. V and J are TRBV7-6 and TRBJ2-3; D not certain. Trimming removed 5 bases at V and 1 base at J, with 16 bases between. The CDR3 is 16 amino acids. Germline values: CDR1 SGHVS, CDR2 FNYEAQ. The CDR3 here is CASSPHSSTRTDTQYF. The DNA of the CDR3 is TGTGCCAGCAGCCCTCACTCTTCAACTCGCACAGATACGCAGTATTTT.

CDR3 residues: CSVVGLKGPTNEKLFF. CDR3 DNA sequence: TGCAGCGTTGTGGGCCTAAAAGGCCCAACTAATGAAAAACTGTTTTTT. This chain joins TRBV29-1 and TRBJ1-4; no clear D. V was clipped by 4 bases and J by 0 bases, with 15 bases between them. Germline CDR1 reads SQVTM; CDR2 reads ANQGSEA. This CDR3 spans 16 amino acids.